A single TCR beta chain is shown here with its context. The sample comes from a study of blood T cell repertoires in COVID-19. Sequencing was performed with immunoSEQ multiplex PCR; in TCRdb, only in-frame clones are kept and a portion is missing. The sample includes around 170,000 clones, nearly 80% of them seen just once. The sequencing input was PBMCs or T cells enriched from blood (not recorded which). The TCR originated in a man aged 55 to 70 who had been exposed to COVID-19.

The CDR3 DNA sequence: TGTGCCAGTAGTTTATTAGGGGCTAGCGGGAGGGCCTTCAATGAGCAGTTCTTC. Its protein is CASSLLGASGRAFNEQFF. The chain carries TRBV19 and TRBJ2-1; TRBD2 agrees at 12 bases. This CDR3 is 18 amino acids long. V lost 5 bases, J lost 6 bases, and 14 bases stayed unmatched. Germline V gene lookup returns CDR1 LNHDA and CDR2 SQIVND (reference sequence). Filled out from reference TRBV19 and TRBJ2-1, the complete variable domain reads DGGITQSPKYLFRKEGQNVTLSCEQNLNHDAMYWYRQDPGQGLRLIYYSQIVNDFQKGDIAEGYSVSREKKESFPLTVTSAQKNPTAFYLCASSLLGASGRAFNEQFFGPGTRLTVL.